Included here is one T cell receptor (beta chain) sequence, with context. The CDR3 is made up of 12 amino acids. Trimming at V came to 6 bases and at J to 6 bases, leaving 4 bases not matched to a gene. Germline loops: CDR1 MNHEY, CDR2 SVGAGI. These data originate in a study of blood T cell repertoires in COVID-19. Study-level background: Some COVID-19 samples were acute and others convalescent; all came from the United States, Italy and Spain. In each case, the material was cDNA or gDNA derived from T cells, B-cell-depleted T cells, or PBMCs.

Per the original methods: Amplification from reference gene primers served as the basis for estimated nucleated cell counts. The data were produced by immunoSEQ multiplex PCR, yet TCRdb's version contains in-frame clones alone and is incomplete. Clone size and V and J calls were adopted from that table, with D and trimming inferred from the DNA. Of 40,000 or so clones listed, roughly 89% are singletons. Sequencing was done on a sample of peripheral blood. This chain connects TRBV6-5 to TRBJ2-7; 8 bases align to TRBD1. The receptor comes from a man aged 45 to 65 with active COVID-19. In DNA form, the CDR3 reads TGTGCCAGCAGAAGGACAGGGTCCGAGCAGTACTTC. Amino acid sequence: CASRRTGSEQYF.